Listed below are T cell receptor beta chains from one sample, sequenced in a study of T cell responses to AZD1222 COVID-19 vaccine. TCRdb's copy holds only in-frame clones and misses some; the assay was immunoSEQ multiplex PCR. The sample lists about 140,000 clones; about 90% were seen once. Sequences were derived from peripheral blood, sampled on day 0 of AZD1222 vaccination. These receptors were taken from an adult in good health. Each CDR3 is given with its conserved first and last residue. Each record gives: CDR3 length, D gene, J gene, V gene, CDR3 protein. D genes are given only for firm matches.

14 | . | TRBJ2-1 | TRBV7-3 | CASSLLGVSNEQFF
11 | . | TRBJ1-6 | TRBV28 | CASSLVETLHF
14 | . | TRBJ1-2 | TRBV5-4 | CASSLAPGAGGYTF
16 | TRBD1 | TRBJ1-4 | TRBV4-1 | CASSYRDRAYNEKLFF
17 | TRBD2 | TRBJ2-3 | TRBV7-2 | CASSLVLVAGVADTQYF
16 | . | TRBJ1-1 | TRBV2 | CASSEYAARPNTEAFF
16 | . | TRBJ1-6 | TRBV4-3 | CASSHVSGAYNSPLHF
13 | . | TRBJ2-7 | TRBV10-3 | CATSGTQSYEQYF
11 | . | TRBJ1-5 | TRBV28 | CASSSAFTQHF
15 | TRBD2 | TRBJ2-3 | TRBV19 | CASSSNPGTSGVLVF
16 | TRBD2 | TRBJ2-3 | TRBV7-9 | CASSLIGTSSTDTQYF
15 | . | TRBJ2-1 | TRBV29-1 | CSVLKSANSYNEQFF
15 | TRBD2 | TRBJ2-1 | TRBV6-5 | CASRDTSAYYNEQFF
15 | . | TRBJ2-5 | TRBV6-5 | CASRPLGHQWETQYF
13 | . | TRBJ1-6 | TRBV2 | CASSALRASPLHF
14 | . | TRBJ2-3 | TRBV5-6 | CASSLWGLGDTQYF
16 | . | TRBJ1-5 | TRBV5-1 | CASSLGALGRGQPQHF
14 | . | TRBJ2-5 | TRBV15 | CATSRDVGGETQYF
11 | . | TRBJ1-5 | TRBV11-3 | CASSLAGPQHF
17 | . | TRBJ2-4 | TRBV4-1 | CASSQPQEGLSKNIQYF
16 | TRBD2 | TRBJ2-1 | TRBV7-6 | CASSLGLAGSYNEQFF
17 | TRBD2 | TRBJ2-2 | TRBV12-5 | CASGLATSGGAGGELFF
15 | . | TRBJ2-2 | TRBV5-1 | CASSLEGYGTGELFF
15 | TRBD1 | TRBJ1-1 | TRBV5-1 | CASSTTGGSEGEAFF
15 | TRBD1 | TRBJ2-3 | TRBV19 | CASRPSGQGSDTQYF
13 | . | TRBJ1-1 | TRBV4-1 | CASSQDNRSGAFF
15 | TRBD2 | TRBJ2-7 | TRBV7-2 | CASRYTSGGRWEQYF
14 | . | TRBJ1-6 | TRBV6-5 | CASSIRAFGSPLHF
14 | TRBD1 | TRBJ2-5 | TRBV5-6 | CASSLWGQIQTQYF
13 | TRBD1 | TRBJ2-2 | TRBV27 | CANGTANTGELFF
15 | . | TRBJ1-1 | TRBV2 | CASPLKANRGTEAFF
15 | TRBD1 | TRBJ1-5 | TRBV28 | CASSPGTGGGQPQHF
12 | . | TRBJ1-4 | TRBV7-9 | CASSRGARKLFF
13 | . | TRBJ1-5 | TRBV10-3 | CAIREYKNQPQHF
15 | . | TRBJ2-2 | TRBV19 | CASRGWAANTGELFF
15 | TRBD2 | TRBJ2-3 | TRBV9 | CASSLRGGGTDTQYF
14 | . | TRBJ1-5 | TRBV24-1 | CATSDLRGNQPQHF
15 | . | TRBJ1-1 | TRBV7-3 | CASSLVSGGSTEAFF
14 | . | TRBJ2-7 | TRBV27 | CASSFAGRSYEQYF
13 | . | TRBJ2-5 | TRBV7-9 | CASIDPIGETQYF
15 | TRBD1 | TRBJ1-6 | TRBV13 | CASSLGRRGQSPLHF
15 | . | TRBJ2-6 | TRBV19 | CASRNRISGANVLTF
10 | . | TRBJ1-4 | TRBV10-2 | CASRDEKLFF
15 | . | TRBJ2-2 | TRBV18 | CASSPISRNTGELFF